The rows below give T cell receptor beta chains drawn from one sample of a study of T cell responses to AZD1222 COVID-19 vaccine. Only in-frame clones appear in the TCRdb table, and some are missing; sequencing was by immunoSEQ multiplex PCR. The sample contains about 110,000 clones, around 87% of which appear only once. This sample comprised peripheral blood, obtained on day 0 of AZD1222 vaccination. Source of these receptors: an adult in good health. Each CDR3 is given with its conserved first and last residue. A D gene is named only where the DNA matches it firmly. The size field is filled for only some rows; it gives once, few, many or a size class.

CDR3nt: TGCAGCGTTGCTGGTCAGGTGAACACCGGGGAGCTGTTTTTT; CDR3aa: CSVAGQVNTGELFF; v_gene: TRBV29-1; d_gene: NA; abundance: NA; j_gene: TRBJ2-2
CDR3nt: TGTGCCAGTAGTATAGATTTGGAGGGGACAGGTCTCTCATTCTTC; CDR3aa: CASSIDLEGTGLSFF; v_gene: TRBV19; d_gene: TRBD1; abundance: NA; j_gene: TRBJ2-1
CDR3nt: TGTGCCAGCAGTTATACCCCGTCGGCCTACGAGCAGTACTTC; CDR3aa: CASSYTPSAYEQYF; v_gene: TRBV6-5; d_gene: NA; abundance: few; j_gene: TRBJ2-7
CDR3nt: TGTGCCAGCAGCGGGGGACGGTTCTTGAGCTCCTATAATTCACCCCTCCACTTT; CDR3aa: CASSGGRFLSSYNSPLHF; v_gene: TRBV5-6; d_gene: NA; abundance: NA; j_gene: TRBJ1-6
CDR3nt: TGTGCCAGCAGTGAATTTGAAGGGGGGAAATGGACTGAAGCTTTCTTT; CDR3aa: CASSEFEGGKWTEAFF; v_gene: TRBV25-1; d_gene: NA; abundance: NA; j_gene: TRBJ1-1
CDR3nt: TGTGCCAGCACCCCCTGGAAACAGGGGCTGCGTTTCTCCTACGAGCAGTACTTC; CDR3aa: CASTPWKQGLRFSYEQYF; v_gene: TRBV6-2/TRBV6-3; d_gene: TRBD1; abundance: NA; j_gene: TRBJ2-7
CDR3nt: TGTGCCAGCAGCTTACCCCGGGACGGCTGGCAGTTCTTC; CDR3aa: CASSLPRDGWQFF; v_gene: TRBV11-3; d_gene: NA; abundance: NA; j_gene: TRBJ2-1
CDR3nt: TGTGCCAGCAGCCAAGCACGGTCCCCTGGAAACACCATATATTTT; CDR3aa: CASSQARSPGNTIYF; v_gene: TRBV14; d_gene: NA; abundance: NA; j_gene: TRBJ1-3
CDR3nt: TGTGCCAGCTCACCAATGGATTATGGCTACACCTTC; CDR3aa: CASSPMDYGYTF; v_gene: TRBV18; d_gene: NA; abundance: NA; j_gene: TRBJ1-2
CDR3nt: TGTGCCAGCAGTTCCACCTGGACTAGCGGGGGGACAGATACGCAGTATTTT; CDR3aa: CASSSTWTSGGTDTQYF; v_gene: TRBV6-2/TRBV6-3; d_gene: TRBD2; abundance: NA; j_gene: TRBJ2-3
CDR3nt: TGTGCCAGCAGTTTTTTCCGGCGGAGCACCATATATTTT; CDR3aa: CASSFFRRSTIYF; v_gene: TRBV12-3/TRBV12-4; d_gene: NA; abundance: NA; j_gene: TRBJ1-3
CDR3nt: TGTGCCAGCAGCCATAGAAGGGGGCGTGATGGCTACACCTTC; CDR3aa: CASSHRRGRDGYTF; v_gene: TRBV3-1/TRBV3-2; d_gene: TRBD1; abundance: NA; j_gene: TRBJ1-2
CDR3nt: TGTGCCAGTAGTATCCGGTGGGAAGCTTTCTTT; CDR3aa: CASSIRWEAFF; v_gene: TRBV19; d_gene: NA; abundance: NA; j_gene: TRBJ1-1
CDR3nt: TGTGCCAGCAGTGAGACGGGGGGCTACGAGCAGTACTTC; CDR3aa: CASSETGGYEQYF; v_gene: TRBV28; d_gene: TRBD2; abundance: NA; j_gene: TRBJ2-7
CDR3nt: TGTGCCAGCAGCCAAAGAACGGGGGCTCAGCCCCAGCATTTT; CDR3aa: CASSQRTGAQPQHF; v_gene: TRBV3-1/TRBV3-2; d_gene: NA; abundance: medium-sized; j_gene: TRBJ1-5
CDR3nt: TGTGCCAGCAGCCAAGGGAAGGGATATAATTCACCCCTCCACTTT; CDR3aa: CASSQGKGYNSPLHF; v_gene: TRBV4-2; d_gene: NA; abundance: few; j_gene: TRBJ1-6
CDR3nt: TGCGCCAGCACCGGGACAGGGGGAGGCGATGAGCAGTTCTTC; CDR3aa: CASTGTGGGDEQFF; v_gene: TRBV5-1; d_gene: TRBD1; abundance: NA; j_gene: TRBJ2-1
CDR3nt: TGTGCCAGCAGTTTCCGGACAGGGGCGTTGAACACTGAAGCTTTCTTT; CDR3aa: CASSFRTGALNTEAFF; v_gene: TRBV27; d_gene: TRBD1; abundance: NA; j_gene: TRBJ1-1
CDR3nt: TGTGCCACCACCCCCGGGACAGGGGATGAAGCTTTCTTT; CDR3aa: CATTPGTGDEAFF; v_gene: TRBV10-3; d_gene: TRBD1; abundance: NA; j_gene: TRBJ1-1
CDR3nt: TGTGCCAGCAGCCAATGGGCTACCGGGACACAAGAGACCCAGTACTTC; CDR3aa: CASSQWATGTQETQYF; v_gene: TRBV14; d_gene: NA; abundance: NA; j_gene: TRBJ2-5
CDR3nt: TGTGCCAGCAGTTTACTGGGACAGCCAAGTTTT; CDR3aa: CASSLLGQPSF; v_gene: TRBV28; d_gene: TRBD1; abundance: once; j_gene: TRBJ1-1
CDR3nt: TGTGCCAGCAGCCAAAGACAGTGGACCCCCTACAATGAGCAGTTCTTC; CDR3aa: CASSQRQWTPYNEQFF; v_gene: TRBV14; d_gene: NA; abundance: NA; j_gene: TRBJ2-1